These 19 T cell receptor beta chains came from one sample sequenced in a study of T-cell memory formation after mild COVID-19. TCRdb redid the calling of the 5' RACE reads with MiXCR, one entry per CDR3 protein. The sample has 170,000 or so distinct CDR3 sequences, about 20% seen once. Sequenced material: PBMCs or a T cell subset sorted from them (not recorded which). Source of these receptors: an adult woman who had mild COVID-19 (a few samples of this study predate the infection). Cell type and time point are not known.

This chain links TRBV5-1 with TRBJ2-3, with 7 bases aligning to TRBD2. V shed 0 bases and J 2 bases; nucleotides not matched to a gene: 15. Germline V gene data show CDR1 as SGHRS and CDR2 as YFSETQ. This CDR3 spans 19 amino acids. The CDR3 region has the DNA TGCGCCAGCAGCTTGGTAGACCTCAACCCTCGGGGGGACACAGATACGCAGTATTTT. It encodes CASSLVDLNPRGDTDTQYF.

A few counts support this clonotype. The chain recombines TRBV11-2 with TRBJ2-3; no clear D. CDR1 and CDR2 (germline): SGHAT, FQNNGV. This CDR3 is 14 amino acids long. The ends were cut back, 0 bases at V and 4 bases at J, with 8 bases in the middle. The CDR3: CASSLEPSADTQYF. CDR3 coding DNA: TGTGCCAGCAGCTTAGAGCCTAGTGCAGATACGCAGTATTTT.

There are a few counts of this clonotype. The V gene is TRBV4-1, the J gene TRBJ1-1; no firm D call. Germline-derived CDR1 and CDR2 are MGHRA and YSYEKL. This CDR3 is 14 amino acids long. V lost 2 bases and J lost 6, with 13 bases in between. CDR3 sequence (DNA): TGCGCCAGCAGCCAACGGACTCAGAGCCCTGAAGCTTTCTTT. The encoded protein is CASSQRTQSPEAFF.

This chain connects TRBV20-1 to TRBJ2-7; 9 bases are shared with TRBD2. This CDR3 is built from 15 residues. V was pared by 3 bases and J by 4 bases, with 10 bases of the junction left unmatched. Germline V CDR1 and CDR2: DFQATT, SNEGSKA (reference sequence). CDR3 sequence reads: CSARGPAGGMYEQYF. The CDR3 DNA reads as TGCAGTGCTAGGGGACCCGCGGGAGGGATGTACGAGCAGTACTTC.

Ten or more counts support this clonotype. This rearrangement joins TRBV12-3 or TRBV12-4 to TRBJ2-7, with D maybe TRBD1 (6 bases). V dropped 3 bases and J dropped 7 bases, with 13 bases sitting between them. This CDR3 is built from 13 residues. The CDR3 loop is CASSFPGAGEQYF. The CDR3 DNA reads TGTGCCAGCAGTTTTCCAGGGGCTGGGGAGCAGTACTTC.

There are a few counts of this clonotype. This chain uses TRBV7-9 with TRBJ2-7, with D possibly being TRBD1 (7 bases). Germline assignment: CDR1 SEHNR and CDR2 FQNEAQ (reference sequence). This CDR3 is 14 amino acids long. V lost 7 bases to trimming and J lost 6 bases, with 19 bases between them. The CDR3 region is CASTPLEGASEQYF. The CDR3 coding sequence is TGTGCCAGCACCCCTCTGGAGGGGGCGAGCGAGCAGTACTTC.

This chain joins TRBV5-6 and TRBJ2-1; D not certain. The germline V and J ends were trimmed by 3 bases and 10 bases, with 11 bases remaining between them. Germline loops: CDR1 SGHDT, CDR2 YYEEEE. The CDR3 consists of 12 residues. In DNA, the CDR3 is TGTGCCAGCAGCTGGGCCCTTAGGGAGCAGTTCTTC. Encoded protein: CASSWALREQFF.

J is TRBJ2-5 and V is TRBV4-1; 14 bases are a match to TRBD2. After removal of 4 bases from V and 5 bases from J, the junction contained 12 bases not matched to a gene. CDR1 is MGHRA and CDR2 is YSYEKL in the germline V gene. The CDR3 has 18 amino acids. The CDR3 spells CASSLLTSGGAYYETQYF. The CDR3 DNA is TGCGCCAGCAGCCTCCTGACTAGCGGGGGGGCATACTACGAGACCCAGTACTTC.

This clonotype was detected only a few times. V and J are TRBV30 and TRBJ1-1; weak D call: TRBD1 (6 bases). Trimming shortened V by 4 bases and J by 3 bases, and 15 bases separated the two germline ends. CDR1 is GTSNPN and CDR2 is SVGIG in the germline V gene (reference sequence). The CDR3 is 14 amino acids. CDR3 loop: CAWTPLTGYTEAFF. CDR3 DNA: TGTGCCTGGACCCCACTGACAGGATACACTGAAGCTTTCTTT.

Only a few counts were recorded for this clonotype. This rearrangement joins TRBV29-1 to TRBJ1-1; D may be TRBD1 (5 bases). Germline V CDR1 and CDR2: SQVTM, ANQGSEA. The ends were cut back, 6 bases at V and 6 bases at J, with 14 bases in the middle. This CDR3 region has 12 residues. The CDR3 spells CSVGHMKPEAFF. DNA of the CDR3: TGCAGCGTCGGACACATGAAACCTGAAGCTTTCTTT. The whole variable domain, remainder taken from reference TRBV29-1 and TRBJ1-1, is SAVISQKPSRDICQRGTSLTIQCQVDSQVTMMFWYRQQPGQSLTLIATANQGSEATYESGFVIDKFPISRPNLTFSTLTVSNMSPEDSSIYLCSVGHMKPEAFFGQGTRLTVV.

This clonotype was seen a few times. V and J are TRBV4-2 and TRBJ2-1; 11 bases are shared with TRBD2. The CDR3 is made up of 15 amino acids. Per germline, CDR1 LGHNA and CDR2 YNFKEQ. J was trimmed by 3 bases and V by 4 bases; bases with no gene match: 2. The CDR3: CASSPLAGGYNEQFF. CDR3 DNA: TGTGCCAGCAGCCCTCTAGCGGGGGGCTACAATGAGCAGTTCTTC.

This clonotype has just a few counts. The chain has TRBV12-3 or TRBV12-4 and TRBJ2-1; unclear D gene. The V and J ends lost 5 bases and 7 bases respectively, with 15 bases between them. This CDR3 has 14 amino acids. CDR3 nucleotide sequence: TGTGCCAGCAGTCACACGGGCGGTCGAAATGAGCAGTTCTTC. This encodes CASSHTGGRNEQFF.

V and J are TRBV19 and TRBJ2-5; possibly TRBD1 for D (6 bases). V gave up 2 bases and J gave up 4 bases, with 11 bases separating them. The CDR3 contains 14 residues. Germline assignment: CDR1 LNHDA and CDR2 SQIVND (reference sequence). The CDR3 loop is CASSISGVGETQYF. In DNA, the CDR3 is TGTGCCAGTAGTATATCAGGGGTCGGAGAGACCCAGTACTTC.

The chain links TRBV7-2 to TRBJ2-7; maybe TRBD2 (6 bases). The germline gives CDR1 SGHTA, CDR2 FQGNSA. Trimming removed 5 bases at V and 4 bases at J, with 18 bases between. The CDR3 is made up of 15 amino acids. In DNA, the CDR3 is TGTGCCAGCAGCGCGCTGGGACTGGGGGAATACGAGCAGTACTTC. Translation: CASSALGLGEYEQYF.

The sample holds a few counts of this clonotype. CDR3 nucleotide sequence: TGTGCCAGCAGTGAAACGGGACTAGCGGGAGGGTTGGTGCAGTTCTTC. Translated, it gives CASSETGLAGGLVQFF. This sequence joins TRBV6-1 and TRBJ2-1, with TRBD2 matching 16 bases. The germline V gene encodes CDR1 MNHNS and CDR2 SASEGT. The CDR3 loop spans 16 amino acids. V shed 2 bases, J shed 12 bases, and the junction held 7 bases outside the gene matches.

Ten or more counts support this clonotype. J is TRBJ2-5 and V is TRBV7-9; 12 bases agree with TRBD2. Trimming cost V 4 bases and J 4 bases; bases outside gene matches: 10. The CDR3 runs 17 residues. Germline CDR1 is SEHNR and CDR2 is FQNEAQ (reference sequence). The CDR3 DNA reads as TGTGCCAGCAGCTCAGCTAGCGGGGGGGCATTCGGAGAGACCCAGTACTTC. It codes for CASSSASGGAFGETQYF.

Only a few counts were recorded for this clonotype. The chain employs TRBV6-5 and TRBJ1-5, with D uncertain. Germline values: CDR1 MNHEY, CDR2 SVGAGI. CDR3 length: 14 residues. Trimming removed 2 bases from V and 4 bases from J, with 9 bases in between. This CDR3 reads CASSYLSPNQPQHF. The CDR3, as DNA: TGTGCCAGCAGTTACCTCAGCCCTAATCAGCCCCAGCATTTT.

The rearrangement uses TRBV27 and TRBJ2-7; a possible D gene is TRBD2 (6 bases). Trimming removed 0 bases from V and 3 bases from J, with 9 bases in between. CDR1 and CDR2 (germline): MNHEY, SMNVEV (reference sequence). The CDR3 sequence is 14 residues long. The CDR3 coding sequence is TGTGCCAGCAGTTTATCGGGGGACTTCTACGAGCAGTACTTC. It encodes CASSLSGDFYEQYF.

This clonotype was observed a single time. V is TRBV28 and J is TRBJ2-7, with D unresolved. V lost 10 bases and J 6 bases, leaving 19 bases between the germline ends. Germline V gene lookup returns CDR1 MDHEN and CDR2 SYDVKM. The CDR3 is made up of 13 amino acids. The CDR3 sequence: CATQFSWGVEQYF. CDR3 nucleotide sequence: TGTGCCACACAATTTAGCTGGGGTGTCGAGCAGTACTTC.